The rows below give T cell receptor beta chains drawn from one sample of a study of T-cell memory formation after mild COVID-19. One entry per CDR3 protein results from TCRdb running MiXCR on the 5' RACE reads. This table holds approximately 480,000 distinct CDR3 sequences, 18% found once. The sequencing sample was made of PBMCs or a T cell subset sorted from them (not recorded which). The source of these receptors is an adult woman who had mild COVID-19 (a few samples of this study predate the infection). Cell type and time point are not known. CDR3s include the opening cysteine and the closing phenylalanine or tryptophan. D genes are given only for firm matches. The listing skips clone size in some rows; elsewhere it reads once, few, many or a size class.

clone size,J gene,V gene,D gene,CDR3 protein,CDR3 DNA
.,TRBJ1-2,TRBV12-3/TRBV12-4,.,CASSPGWSYTF,TGTGCCAGTAGCCCGGGGTGGAGCTACACCTTC
many,TRBJ1-5,TRBV6-5,TRBD1,CASSRQGGNQPQHF,TGTGCCAGCAGTAGACAGGGAGGGAATCAGCCCCAGCATTTT
.,TRBJ2-1,TRBV15,TRBD2,CATSRGFGLANNEQFF,TGTGCCACCAGCAGAGGATTCGGACTAGCGAACAATGAGCAGTTCTTC
.,TRBJ2-7,TRBV5-1,TRBD2,CASSLEGASGGEQYF,TGCGCCAGCAGCTTGGAAGGCGCTAGCGGTGGCGAGCAGTACTTC
many,TRBJ1-4,TRBV5-4,TRBD1,CASSLGQGGNEKLFF,TGTGCCAGCAGCTTGGGACAGGGAGGCAATGAAAAACTGTTTTTT
.,TRBJ2-5,TRBV19,.,CASSIVGTPQETQYF,TGTGCCAGTAGTATTGTTGGGACACCGCAAGAGACCCAGTACTTC
few,TRBJ1-2,TRBV30,TRBD1,CAWLQGENGYTF,TGTGCCTGGTTACAGGGGGAGAATGGCTACACCTTC
many,TRBJ2-3,TRBV11-2,TRBD2,CASSQGLGSGTQYF,TGTGCCAGCAGCCAAGGACTAGGTTCGGGTACGCAGTATTTT
few,TRBJ1-1,TRBV4-1,.,CASSQDESSLTEAFF,TGCGCCAGCAGCCAAGATGAGAGCAGCCTCACTGAAGCTTTCTTT
.,TRBJ2-7,TRBV5-6,.,CASSLQVPGEQYF,TGTGCCAGCAGCTTGCAGGTCCCGGGGGAGCAGTACTTC
.,TRBJ2-1,TRBV24-1,TRBD2,CATSGRTSGRRNEQFF,TGTGCCACCAGTGGAAGAACTAGCGGGAGACGGAATGAGCAGTTCTTC
once,TRBJ2-3,TRBV7-8,.,CASTPRTADTQYF,TGTGCCAGCACCCCCCGCACGGCAGATACGCAGTATTTT
.,TRBJ2-6,TRBV6-5,TRBD1,CASRRDRGPGANVLTF,TGTGCCAGCAGGAGGGACAGAGGTCCTGGGGCCAACGTCCTGACTTTC